What follows is one T cell receptor beta chain and its context. Its specificity is not known. This sample is drawn from a study of CD8 T cells in ankylosing spondylitis. Study-wide results and limits: Eight or nine highly homologous variants formed a TCR beta motif that appeared characteristic of ankylosing spondylitis blood. Some motif variants had been reported before (in reactive arthritis synovial fluid and blood). Reportedly, disease-linked clones are significantly enriched in ankylosing spondylitis patients' matched synovial fluid. Disease-linked clones were found to be CD8+ and relatively rare in peripheral blood.

Germline lookup yields CDR1 GTSNPN and CDR2 SVGIG (reference sequence). Unmatched junction bases numbered 6, after V lost 8 bases and J lost 8 bases. CDR3 length: 12 residues. As the method for making TCR beta libraries, quantitative 5'-RACE with molecular barcodes was used. Using its own MiXCR run on the 5' RACE reads, TCRdb lists one record per CDR3 protein. The sample lists 200,000 to 250,000 distinct CDR3 sequences, 15% to 20% occurring once. The chain uses TRBV30 and TRBJ1-4; 9 bases are a match to TRBD1. The sequencing sample was made of blood, either unsorted or a sorted T cell fraction (not recorded which). This TCR was sampled from a male donor with ankylosing spondylitis. The CDR3 here is CAGQGRDEKLFF. The DNA of the CDR3 is TGTGCCGGACAGGGGAGGGACGAAAAACTGTTTTTT.